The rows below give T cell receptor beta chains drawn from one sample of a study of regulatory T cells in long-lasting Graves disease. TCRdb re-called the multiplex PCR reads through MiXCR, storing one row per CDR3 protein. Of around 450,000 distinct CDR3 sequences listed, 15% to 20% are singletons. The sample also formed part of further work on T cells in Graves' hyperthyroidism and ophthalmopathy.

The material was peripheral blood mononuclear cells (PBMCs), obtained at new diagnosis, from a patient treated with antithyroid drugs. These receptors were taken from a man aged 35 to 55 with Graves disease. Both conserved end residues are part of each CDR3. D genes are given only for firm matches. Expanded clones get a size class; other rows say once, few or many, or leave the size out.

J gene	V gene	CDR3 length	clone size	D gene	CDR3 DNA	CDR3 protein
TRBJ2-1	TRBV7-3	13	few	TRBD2	TGTGCCAGCAGCTTGGGGCGGGAGCCTGAGCAGTTCTTC	CASSLGREPEQFF
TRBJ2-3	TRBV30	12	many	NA	TGTGCCTGGAGCAGTCCCTCCCATACGCAGTATTTT	CAWSSPSHTQYF
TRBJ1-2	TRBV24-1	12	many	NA	TGTGCCACCAGTGATTTATTTGGGGGCTACACCTTC	CATSDLFGGYTF
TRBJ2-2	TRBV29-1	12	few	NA	TGCAGCGTTGCGAGGGGGATCGGGGAGCTGTTTTTT	CSVARGIGELFF
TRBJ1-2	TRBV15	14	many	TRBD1	TGTGCCACCAGCAGACTGACAGGGGGAGGTGGCTACACCTTC	CATSRLTGGGGYTF
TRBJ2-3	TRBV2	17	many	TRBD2	TGTGCCAGCAGACGACTCACTAGCGGGAGGGCTACAGATACGCAGTATTTT	CASRRLTSGRATDTQYF
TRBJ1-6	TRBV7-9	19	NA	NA	TGTGCCAGCAGCTTCGACCAGGGACGGGCCGTCTCCTATAATTCACCCCTCCACTTT	CASSFDQGRAVSYNSPLHF
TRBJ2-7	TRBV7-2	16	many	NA	TGTGCCAGCAGCTCGACCCGGACTATACGCTCCTACGAGCAGTACTTC	CASSSTRTIRSYEQYF
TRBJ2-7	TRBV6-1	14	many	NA	TGTGCCAGCAGTCGTAACAGGGTTTCCTACGAGCAGTACTTC	CASSRNRVSYEQYF
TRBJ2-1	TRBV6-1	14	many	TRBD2	TGTGCCAGCAACAGCGGGAGCTCCTACAATGAGCAGTTCTTC	CASNSGSSYNEQFF
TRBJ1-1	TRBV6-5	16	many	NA	TGTGCCAGCAGTTACTCGGAGCGGGGACCGGGCACTGAAGCTTTCTTT	CASSYSERGPGTEAFF
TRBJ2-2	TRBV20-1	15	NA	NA	TGCAGTGCTAGAGTTCCTGGGCGGGGCACCGGGGAGCCGTTTTTT	CSARVPGRGTGEPFF
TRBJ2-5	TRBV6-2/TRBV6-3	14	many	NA	TGTGCCAGCAGCCGGGGACCTACCCAAGAGACCCAGTACTTC	CASSRGPTQETQYF
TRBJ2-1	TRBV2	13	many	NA	TGTGCCAGCAGGAGGGGTGGCTACAATGAGCAGTTCTTC	CASRRGGYNEQFF
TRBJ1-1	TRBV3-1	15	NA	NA	TGTGCCAGCAGCCAAGAGGGATTAGGGAACACTGAAGCTTTCTTT	CASSQEGLGNTEAFF
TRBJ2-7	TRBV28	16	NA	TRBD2	TGTGCCAGCAGCCAATCCGGGCGCGGGAGCCCCTACGAGCAGTACTTC	CASSQSGRGSPYEQYF
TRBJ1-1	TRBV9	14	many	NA	TGTGCCAGCAGCGTAGGAGGGGCCCACACTGAAGCTTTCTTT	CASSVGGAHTEAFF
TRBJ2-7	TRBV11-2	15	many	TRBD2	TGTGCCAGCGGCGACCTAGCGGGAGAAGCCTACGAGCAGTACTTC	CASGDLAGEAYEQYF
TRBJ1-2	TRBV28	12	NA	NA	TGTGCCAGCAGGTATACTCCCTATGGCTACACCTTC	CASRYTPYGYTF
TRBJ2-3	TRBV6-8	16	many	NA	TGTGCCAGCAGTTCGGAGAGGACTCCAGCCAAAGATACGCAGTATTTT	CASSSERTPAKDTQYF
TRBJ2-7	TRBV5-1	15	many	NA	TGCGCCAGCAGCGTGGGGGGGACAGCACCCTACGAGCAGTACTTC	CASSVGGTAPYEQYF
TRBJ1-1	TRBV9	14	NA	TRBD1	TGTGCCAGCAGCGTCGAGACAGGGTACACTGAAGCTTTCTTT	CASSVETGYTEAFF
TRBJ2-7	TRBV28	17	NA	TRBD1	TGTGCCAGCAGTTTTCCCAGGGACAGGGGGCCCTCCTACGAGCAGTACTTC	CASSFPRDRGPSYEQYF
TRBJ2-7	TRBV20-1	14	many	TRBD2	TGCAGTGCTAGAGATGAGGGTAGCGGGTACGAGCAGTACTTC	CSARDEGSGYEQYF
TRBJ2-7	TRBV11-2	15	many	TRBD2	TGTGCCAGCAGCCCCCCAGCGGGAGGGCCGGGGGAGCAGTACTTC	CASSPPAGGPGEQYF
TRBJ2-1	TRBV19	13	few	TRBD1	TGTGCCAGTAGAACGGTAGGGGGCGTTGAGCAGTTCTTC	CASRTVGGVEQFF
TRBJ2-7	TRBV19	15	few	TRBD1	TGTGCCAGTAGTTCCCTGGGACAGGGAACCTACGAGCAGTACTTC	CASSSLGQGTYEQYF
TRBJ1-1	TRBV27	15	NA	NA	TGTGCCAGCAGTTTAAGAGGCGTGAGGAACACTGAAGCTTTCTTT	CASSLRGVRNTEAFF
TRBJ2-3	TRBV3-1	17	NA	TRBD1	TGTGCCAGCAGCCAAGTCTCGAGCAGGGGGAGTGCAGATACGCAGTATTTT	CASSQVSSRGSADTQYF
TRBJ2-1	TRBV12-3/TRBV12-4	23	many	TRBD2	TGTGCCAGCAGTGGTCTGCACTTCGAAAGGACTAGCGGGAGCCCCCTGAACTACAATGAGCAGTTCTTC	CASSGLHFERTSGSPLNYNEQFF
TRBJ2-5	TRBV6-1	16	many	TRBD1	TGTGCCAGCAGATCTTTACCGGACAGGGTCAAAGAGACCCAGTACTTC	CASRSLPDRVKETQYF
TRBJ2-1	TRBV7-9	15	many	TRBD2	TGTGCCAGCAGCTTCAGCGGGAGCTGGCACAATGAGCAGTTCTTC	CASSFSGSWHNEQFF
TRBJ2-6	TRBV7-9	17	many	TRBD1	TGTGCCAGCAGCCCGGGACAGTTTTACTCTGGGGCCAACGTCCTGACTTTC	CASSPGQFYSGANVLTF
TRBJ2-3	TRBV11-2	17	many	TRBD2	TGTGCCAGCACCCTCCGGAGTAGGCGGGGGATCACAGATACGCAGTATTTT	CASTLRSRRGITDTQYF
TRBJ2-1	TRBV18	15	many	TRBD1	TGTGCCAGCTCACCAAAACAGGGGACGTACAATGAGCAGTTCTTC	CASSPKQGTYNEQFF
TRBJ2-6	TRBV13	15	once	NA	TGTGCCGGCAGCTTGGAAGTCTCTGGGGCCAACGTCCTGACTTTC	CAGSLEVSGANVLTF
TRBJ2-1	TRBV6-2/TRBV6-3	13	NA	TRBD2	TGTGCCAGCAGTCACGGACTAGCGATTGAGCAGTTCTTC	CASSHGLAIEQFF
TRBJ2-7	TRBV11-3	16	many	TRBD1	TGTGCCAGCAGCCGCCCGGGACAGATAGGGTCCTACGAGCAGTACTTC	CASSRPGQIGSYEQYF
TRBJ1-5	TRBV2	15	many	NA	TGTGCCAGCAGTGATCGGCAGGGGAGCAATCAGCCCCAGCATTTT	CASSDRQGSNQPQHF
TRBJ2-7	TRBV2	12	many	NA	TGTGCCAGCAGCCAGCTACTCTACGAGCAGTACTTC	CASSQLLYEQYF
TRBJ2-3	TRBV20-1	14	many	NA	TGCAGTGCCACCCGGGACGGGAACACAGATACGCAGTATTTT	CSATRDGNTDTQYF
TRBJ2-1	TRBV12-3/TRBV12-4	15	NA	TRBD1	TGTGCCAGCAGTTTGTGGGACAGGGGGCAGCATGAGCAGTTCTTC	CASSLWDRGQHEQFF
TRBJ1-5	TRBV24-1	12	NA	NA	TGTGCCACCAGTGACCGCAATCAGCCCCAGCATTTT	CATSDRNQPQHF
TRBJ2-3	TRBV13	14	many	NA	TGTGCCAGCAGCTTCCGTGGTGGGTTGGATACGCAGTATTTT	CASSFRGGLDTQYF
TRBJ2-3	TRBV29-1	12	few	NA	TGCAGCGTTGATCCTTCCACAGATACGCAGTATTTT	CSVDPSTDTQYF
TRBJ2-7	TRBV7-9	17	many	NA	TGTGCCAGCAGCTTAGGGGGGAGGCGGGAACGACCCTACGAGCAGTACTTC	CASSLGGRRERPYEQYF
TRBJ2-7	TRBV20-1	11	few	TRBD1	TGCAGCCCGGGACAGGGTTACGAGCAGTACTTC	CSPGQGYEQYF
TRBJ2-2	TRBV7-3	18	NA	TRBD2	TGTGCCAGCAGCTCCGGGACTAGCGGGATTAGAGGGACCGGGGAGCTGTTTTTT	CASSSGTSGIRGTGELFF
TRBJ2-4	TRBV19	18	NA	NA	TGTGCCAGTAGTACCCTCTCAAACGGAGTTCCGGATAAAAACATTCAGTACTTC	CASSTLSNGVPDKNIQYF
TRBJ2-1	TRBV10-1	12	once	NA	TGCGCCAGCAGTGAGGGTCCAGGGGAGCAGTTCTTC	CASSEGPGEQFF
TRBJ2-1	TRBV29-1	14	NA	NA	TGCAGCGTTGAAGCCGGGGGGCACTACAATGAGCAGTTCTTC	CSVEAGGHYNEQFF
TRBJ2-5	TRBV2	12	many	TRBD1	TGTGCCAGCAGCGGACAGGGAGGGACCCAGTACTTC	CASSGQGGTQYF
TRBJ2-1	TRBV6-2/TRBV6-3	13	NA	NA	TGTGCCAGCAGTTCCCCTGAGATGCGGGAGCAGTTCTTC	CASSSPEMREQFF
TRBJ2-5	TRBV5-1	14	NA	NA	TGCGCCAGCAGCTTGGTACGGGCCCGGGAGACCCAGTACTTC	CASSLVRARETQYF
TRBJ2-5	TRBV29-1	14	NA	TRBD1	TGCAGCGTTGTCGCAGGGGACAGGGGTGAGACCCAGTACTTC	CSVVAGDRGETQYF
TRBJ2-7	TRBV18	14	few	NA	TGTGCCAGCTCACCATTGGACAGCTCCTACGAGCAGTACTTC	CASSPLDSSYEQYF
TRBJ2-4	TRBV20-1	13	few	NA	TGCAGTGCTAGATCGCGGAGGGTAAACATTCAGTACTTC	CSARSRRVNIQYF
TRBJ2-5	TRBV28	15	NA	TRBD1	TGTGCCAGCAGTTTTGTCGGGACAGGGGGAGAGACCCAGTACTTC	CASSFVGTGGETQYF